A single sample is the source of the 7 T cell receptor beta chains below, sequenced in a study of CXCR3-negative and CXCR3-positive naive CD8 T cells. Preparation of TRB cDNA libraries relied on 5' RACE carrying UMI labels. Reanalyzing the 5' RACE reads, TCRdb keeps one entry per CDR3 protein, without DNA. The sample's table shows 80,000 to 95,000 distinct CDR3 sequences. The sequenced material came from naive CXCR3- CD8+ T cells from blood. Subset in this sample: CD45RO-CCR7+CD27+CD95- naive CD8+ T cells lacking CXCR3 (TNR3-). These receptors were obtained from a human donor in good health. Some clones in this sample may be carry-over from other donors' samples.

The CDR3 sequence: CASSPRIPLAGGDNEQFF. This chain connects TRBV6-2 or TRBV6-3 to TRBJ2-1; the TCRdb D gene call, TRBD2, has no DNA to confirm it. In germline, CDR1 is MNHEY, CDR2 SVGEGT. This CDR3 spans 18 amino acids.

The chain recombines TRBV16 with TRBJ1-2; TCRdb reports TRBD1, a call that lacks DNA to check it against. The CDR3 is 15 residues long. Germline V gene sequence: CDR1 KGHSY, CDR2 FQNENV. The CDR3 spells CASSQSGGAAYGYTF.

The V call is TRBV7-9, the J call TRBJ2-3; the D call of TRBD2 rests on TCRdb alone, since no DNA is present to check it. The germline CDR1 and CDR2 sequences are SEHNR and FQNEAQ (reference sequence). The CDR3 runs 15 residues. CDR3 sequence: CASSHWEESKDTQYF.

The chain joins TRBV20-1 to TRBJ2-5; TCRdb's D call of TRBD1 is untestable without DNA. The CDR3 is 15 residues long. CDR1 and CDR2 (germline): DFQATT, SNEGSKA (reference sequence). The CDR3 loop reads CSVPMPEQDQETQYF.

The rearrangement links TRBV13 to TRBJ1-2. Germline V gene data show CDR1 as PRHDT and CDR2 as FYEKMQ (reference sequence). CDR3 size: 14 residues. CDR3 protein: CASSLAGIDYGYTF.

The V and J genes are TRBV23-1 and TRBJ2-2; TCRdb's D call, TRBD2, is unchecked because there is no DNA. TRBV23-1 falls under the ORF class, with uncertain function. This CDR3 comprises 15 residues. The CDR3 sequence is CASSHAGKDTGELFF.

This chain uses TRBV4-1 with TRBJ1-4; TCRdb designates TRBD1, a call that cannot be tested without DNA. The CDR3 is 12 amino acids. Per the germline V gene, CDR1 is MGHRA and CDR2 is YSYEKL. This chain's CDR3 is CASSQPGEKLFF.